This TCR beta chain was sequenced during a study of blood T cell repertoires in COVID-19. Study context: Specimens from acute and convalescent COVID-19 originated in the United States, Italy and Spain. In each case, the material was cDNA or gDNA derived from T cells, B-cell-depleted T cells, or PBMCs.

Per the original methods: The assay estimated nucleated cells by amplifying reference gene primers. Sequencing used immunoSEQ multiplex PCR; TCRdb keeps in-frame clones, though not all of them. Clone size and the V and J calls come from that table; the DNA yielded D and trimming. Found here are about 160,000 clones, 60% to 85% of them singletons; the top ten hold around 8.1%. V was clipped by 3 bases and J by 6 bases, with 9 bases between them. In germline, CDR1 is SEHNR, CDR2 FQNEAQ (reference sequence). The length of the CDR3 is 12 residues. The J gene is TRBJ2-7, the V gene TRBV7-9; a weak D match, TRBD2 (6 bases). Specimen: peripheral blood. This TCR was recovered from a man between 60 and 75 years old with acute or convalescent COVID-19. The CDR3: CASSFAGPEQYF. As DNA, the CDR3 is TGTGCCAGCAGCTTTGCGGGGCCCGAGCAGTACTTC.